This T cell receptor (beta chain) was identified during a study of blood T cell repertoires in COVID-19. The V gene lost 3 bases and the J gene lost 2 bases, with 7 bases spanning the gap. The length of the CDR3 is 14 residues. Germline V lookup: CDR1 WSHSY, CDR2 SAAADI. Using immunoSEQ multiplex PCR, the repertoire was profiled, and TCRdb retains in-frame clones only, with some absent. The data contain around 180,000 clones, about 88% of them seen just once; the ten biggest clones take up under 3.5%. The chain couples TRBV10-2 to TRBJ1-4, with D maybe TRBD1 (5 bases). The sequenced sample was peripheral blood. This TCR derives from a woman aged 30 to 39 with active or convalescent COVID-19. The CDR3 region has the DNA TGCGCCAGCAGTGAAAGACAGACTAATGAAAAACTGTTTTTT. Residues: CASSERQTNEKLFF.